Shown below are 29 T cell receptor beta chains from a single sample sequenced in a study of shared clonotypes between healthy human individuals. Measured with immunoSEQ multiplex PCR; TCRdb has only the in-frame clones, and not every one. The repertoire holds roughly 700,000 clones, with approximately 79% as singletons. The sequenced sample consisted of memory CD4+ T cells sorted from blood. Stated subset: CD45RA-negative fraction. The receptors come from a woman aged 30 to 39 in good health.

The chain employs TRBV19 and TRBJ1-4, with 7 bases aligning to TRBD1. The CDR3 totals 14 residues. Germline CDR1 and CDR2: LNHDA and SQIVND (reference sequence). With 5 bases clipped from V and 8 bases from J, the junction kept 8 bases outside the gene matches. In DNA, the CDR3 is TGTGCCAGTAGTGCCGGACAGGTCGGGGAAAAACTGTTTTTT. Translation: CASSAGQVGEKLFF.

V gene TRBV7-2 combines with J gene TRBJ1-2, with TRBD1 identical over 7 bases. CDR3 size: 15 residues. With 0 bases clipped from V and 2 bases from J, the junction kept 3 bases outside the gene matches. CDR1 is SGHTA and CDR2 is FQGNSA in the germline V gene. CDR3 DNA sequence: TGTGCCAGCAGCTTAGCCCCGACAGGGAACTATGGCTACACCTTC. Translating gives CASSLAPTGNYGYTF.

This clone appeared a single time. The J gene is TRBJ1-4, the V gene TRBV28; D ambiguous. The V and J ends lost 5 bases and 8 bases respectively, with 6 bases between them. Germline CDR1 and CDR2: MDHEN and SYDVKM. The CDR3 is made up of 11 amino acids. CDR3 in amino acids: CASSPREKLFF. DNA of the CDR3: TGTGCCAGCAGTCCCAGGGAAAAACTGTTTTTT.

The CDR3 DNA reads as TGTGCCAGCAGCCCCCGTAGGGTAGCTGGGGGCCCCCAAGAGACCCAGTACTTC. This codes for CASSPRRVAGGPQETQYF. The chain uses TRBV7-2 and TRBJ2-5, with TRBD1 as a possible D gene (6 bases). V lost 5 bases and J 1 base, leaving 23 bases between the germline ends. The CDR3 is 18 residues long. CDR1 and CDR2 from the germline V gene are SGHTA and FQGNSA.

The chain combines TRBV28 with TRBJ2-5, with 7 bases aligning to TRBD1. The V gene's germline CDR1 is MDHEN and CDR2 SYDVKM. Germline trimming cut 4 bases from V and 14 bases from J; bases unmatched to any gene: 16. This CDR3 spans 14 amino acids. The CDR3 here is CASSSGQDSTSGYF. The CDR3 bases are TGTGCCAGCAGTTCAGGACAGGATAGTACTTCTGGTTACTTC.

The gene calls are TRBV28 and TRBJ2-7, with a tentative D call TRBD1 (7 bases). CDR3 length: 15 residues. Per germline, CDR1 MDHEN and CDR2 SYDVKM. Trimming took off 7 bases at V and 3 bases at J, with 19 bases between the two ends. In DNA, the CDR3 is TGTGCCAGCACTCAGGGGGGAGCTGGAGGCTACGAGCAGTACTTC. Protein: CASTQGGAGGYEQYF.

This chain uses TRBV10-3 with TRBJ1-5, with D possibly TRBD1 on 6 matching bases. V was pared by 3 bases and J by 5 bases, with 11 bases between. The CDR3 has 14 amino acids. Germline V CDR1 and CDR2: ENHRY, SYGVKD. The CDR3 nucleotides read TGTGCCATCAGTGAAGGACAGTTCGATCAGCCCCAGCATTTT. Translating it yields CAISEGQFDQPQHF.

The chain recombines TRBV5-8 with TRBJ1-5, with 9 positions matching TRBD1. Germline values: CDR1 SGHTS, CDR2 YDEGEE. V shed 4 bases and J 6 bases; nucleotides not matched to a gene: 8. The CDR3 is made up of 15 amino acids. The CDR3 sequence is CASSLGTGIGQPQHF. CDR3 sequence (DNA): TGTGCCAGCAGCCTTGGGACAGGGATCGGTCAGCCCCAGCATTTT.

J is TRBJ1-2 and V is TRBV5-1, with D unclear. The V end was cut by 0 bases, the J end by 5 bases, with 8 bases between. The CDR3 has 13 amino acids. Germline lookup yields CDR1 SGHRS and CDR2 YFSETQ. In nucleotides, the CDR3 is TGCGCCAGCAGCTTGGTGGCGGATTATGGCTACACCTTC. As protein: CASSLVADYGYTF.

This clone was observed once. The chain is built from TRBV2 and TRBJ1-2, with D tentatively TRBD1 (5 bases). Trimming stripped 7 bases from V and 8 bases from J, with 17 bases between. From germline, CDR1 is SNHLY and CDR2 FYNNEI. CDR3 length: 13 amino acids. The CDR3 DNA reads TGTGCCAGCAATGTCGCAGGGCCAGGCGGCTACACCTTC. This sequence encodes CASNVAGPGGYTF.

The V gene is TRBV14, the J gene TRBJ2-1; TRBD2 agrees at 16 bases. The length of the CDR3 is 18 residues. CDR1 is SGHDN and CDR2 is FVKESK in the germline V gene. The J segment lost 6 bases and the V segment lost 4 bases, leaving 9 bases of the junction unmatched. Written as DNA, the CDR3 is TGTGCCAGCAGCCGCCTTACGGGACTAGCGGGAGGGATCAATGAGCAGTTCTTC. Translation gives CASSRLTGLAGGINEQFF.

The J gene is TRBJ1-5, the V gene TRBV28; no reliable D call. The CDR3 loop spans 12 amino acids. V lost 6 bases, J lost 7 bases, and 10 bases lay in between. Germline CDR1 MDHEN, CDR2 SYDVKM. This CDR3 reads CASRYSKQPQHF. The CDR3 DNA sequence: TGTGCCAGCAGATATAGTAAGCAGCCCCAGCATTTT.

This clone appeared a few times. The chain joins TRBV7-2 to TRBJ2-1, with D possibly matching TRBD1 (5 bases). The V gene lost 2 bases and the J gene lost 6 bases, with 5 bases spanning the gap. The CDR3 totals 12 residues. Germline values: CDR1 SGHTA, CDR2 FQGNSA. This chain's CDR3 is CASSLQGNEQFF. In DNA form, the CDR3 reads TGTGCCAGCAGCTTACAGGGCAATGAGCAGTTCTTC. The whole variable domain, filled in from reference TRBV7-2 and TRBJ2-1, reads GAGVSQSPSNKVTEKGKDVELRCDPISGHTALYWYRQSLGQGLEFLIYFQGNSAPDKSGLPSDRFSAERTGGSVSTLTIQRTQQEDSAVYLCASSLQGNEQFFGPGTRLTVL.

The J gene is TRBJ1-2, the V gene TRBV19; D might be TRBD1 (5 bases). This CDR3 is 11 amino acids long. Trimming cost V 6 bases and J 8 bases, with 10 bases left between them. Looked up from germline, CDR1 is LNHDA and CDR2 is SQIVND (reference sequence). CDR3 DNA sequence: TGTGCCAGTAGAAGGGGAAGCGGCTACACCTTC. Residues: CASRRGSGYTF. Using reference TRBV19 and TRBJ1-2 for the parts outside the CDR3, the full variable domain is DGGITQSPKYLFRKEGQNVTLSCEQNLNHDAMYWYRQDPGQGLRLIYYSQIVNDFQKGDIAEGYSVSREKKESFPLTVTSAQKNPTAFYLCASRRGSGYTFGSGTRLTVV.

This chain joins TRBV7-7 and TRBJ2-3; 7 bases agree with TRBD2. Trimming took 4 bases from V and 1 from J; bases not matched to a gene: 11. The CDR3 runs 17 residues. CDR1 SSHAT and CDR2 FNYEAQ come from the germline V gene (reference sequence). CDR3 in DNA: TGTGCCAGCAGCTCGGGGGTGGGCGGGAGTCGCACAGATACGCAGTATTTT. Its protein is CASSSGVGGSRTDTQYF.

The rearrangement uses TRBV19 and TRBJ1-2; D perhaps matches TRBD1 (5 bases). CDR1 and CDR2 from the germline V gene are LNHDA and SQIVND (reference sequence). The CDR3 contains 16 residues. With 6 bases removed from V and 8 bases from J, the gap between germline ends came to 25 bases. The CDR3 DNA is TGTGCCAGTAGAGGGCCGCCGGGACTTTTTTCGGAGGGCTACACCTTC. This encodes CASRGPPGLFSEGYTF.

V gene TRBV6-5 combines with J gene TRBJ1-2, with D unclear. Trimming stripped 11 bases from V and 2 bases from J, with 9 bases between. From germline, CDR1 is MNHEY and CDR2 SVGAGI. CDR3 length equals 11 residues. Written as DNA, the CDR3 is TGTGCCTGCTTCTTGAACTATGGCTACACCTTC. This sequence encodes CACFLNYGYTF.

The chain is built from TRBV27 and TRBJ2-1, with D perhaps TRBD2 (6 bases). V was trimmed by 6 bases and J by 1 base, leaving 10 bases between them. The CDR3 consists of 14 residues. CDR1 is MNHEY, CDR2 SMNVEV, per germline (reference sequence). CDR3 amino acids: CASRYGGSYNEQFF. The CDR3 DNA sequence: TGTGCCAGCAGATACGGGGGATCCTACAATGAGCAGTTCTTC.

The rearrangement joins TRBV28 to TRBJ2-7; 16 bases line up with TRBD2. Trimming at V came to 2 bases and at J to 9 bases, leaving 13 bases not matched to a gene. This CDR3 has 18 amino acids. Germline CDR1 reads MDHEN; CDR2 reads SYDVKM. The chain's CDR3 is CASSLRRGLAGGLGGQYF. In nucleotides, the CDR3 is TGTGCCAGCAGTTTACGGCGGGGACTAGCGGGAGGGCTAGGCGGGCAGTACTTC.

This clone has just one count. CDR3: CASSLSANTEAFF. The CDR3 nucleotides are TGTGCCAGCAGTTTATCTGCCAACACTGAAGCTTTCTTT. The genes are TRBV27 and TRBJ1-1, with D unclear. V gave up 0 bases and J gave up 2 bases, with 4 bases separating them. CDR3 size: 13 residues. Germline V CDR1 and CDR2: MNHEY, SMNVEV (reference sequence).

This clone was seen more than once but under ten times. The chain combines TRBV18 with TRBJ2-1; the D is unclear. Germline assignment: CDR1 KGHSH and CDR2 LQKENI. CDR3 length equals 15 residues. The V gene lost 0 bases and the J gene lost 0 bases, with 6 bases spanning the gap. Here the CDR3 DNA reads TGTGCCAGCTCACCACCCAAATTCTCCTACAATGAGCAGTTCTTC. Encoded protein: CASSPPKFSYNEQFF.

The V call is TRBV6-4, the J call TRBJ2-3; TRBD2 matches at 12 bases. The CDR3 is 18 residues long. Germline CDR1 reads MRHNA; CDR2 reads SNTAGT. V shed 2 bases, J shed 0 bases, and the junction held 6 bases outside the gene matches. CDR3 sequence reads: CASSDLRTSGESTDTQYF. CDR3 DNA: TGTGCCAGCAGTGACCTGCGGACTAGCGGGGAGAGCACAGATACGCAGTATTTT.

This clone was picked up a small number of times. V is TRBV7-2 and J is TRBJ2-3; 10 bases are shared with TRBD2. The V segment lost 1 base and the J segment 0 bases; nucleotides outside the gene matches: 4. CDR3 length: 17 residues. CDR1 is SGHTA, CDR2 FQGNSA, per germline. In DNA form, the CDR3 reads TGTGCCAGCAGCTTAGGGGCTAGCGGGAGCAGCACAGATACGCAGTATTTT. It specifies CASSLGASGSSTDTQYF.

The chain is built from TRBV28 and TRBJ2-7, with D tentatively TRBD1 (6 bases). Per germline, CDR1 MDHEN and CDR2 SYDVKM. Trimming took off 4 bases at V and 5 bases at J, with 9 bases between the two ends. There are 12 residues in the CDR3. The CDR3 sequence is CASSSGDHEQYF. The CDR3 DNA sequence: TGTGCCAGCAGTTCAGGGGACCACGAGCAGTACTTC.

The V gene is TRBV27, the J gene TRBJ1-1; D not certain. Trimming removed 6 bases from V and 7 bases from J, with 9 bases in between. CDR3 length equals 11 residues. Germline V gene sequence: CDR1 MNHEY, CDR2 SMNVEV (reference sequence). The CDR3 reads CASSTLGEAFF. The CDR3 nucleotides read TGTGCCAGCAGCACGTTGGGTGAAGCTTTCTTT.

This clone was observed a few times. The chain employs TRBV6-1 and TRBJ2-7; 11 bases align to TRBD2. Germline CDR1 and CDR2: MNHNS and SASEGT. This CDR3 is 18 amino acids long. J was trimmed by 4 bases and V by 0 bases; bases with no gene match: 11. CDR3 nucleotide sequence: TGTGCCAGCAGTGAAGCGCTTCCGGGACTAGCGGCCTCTTACGAGCAGTACTTC. As protein: CASSEALPGLAASYEQYF.

V is TRBV30 and J is TRBJ2-5; 9 bases map to TRBD2. Germline V gene data show CDR1 as GTSNPN and CDR2 as SVGIG (reference sequence). V was pared by 5 bases and J by 4 bases, with 5 bases of the junction left unmatched. The CDR3 is 13 amino acids. The CDR3 DNA reads TGTGCCTGGGCAAGGACTAGCGCAGAGACCCAGTACTTC. It translates to CAWARTSAETQYF.

This chain connects TRBV5-1 to TRBJ2-3; 9 bases are shared with TRBD2. Trimming at V came to 0 bases and at J to 3 bases, leaving 11 bases not matched to a gene. This CDR3 region has 18 residues. Germline V gene sequence: CDR1 SGHRS, CDR2 YFSETQ. The CDR3 DNA is TGCGCCAGCAGCTTGGCTAGCGGGGTCCCGATTTGGACAGATACGCAGTATTTT. Its translation is CASSLASGVPIWTDTQYF.

This chain links TRBV4-1 with TRBJ1-5; 7 bases are a match to TRBD1. This CDR3 is 15 amino acids long. Unmatched junction bases numbered 9, after V lost 6 bases and J lost 4 bases. Germline V CDR1 and CDR2: MGHRA, YSYEKL. CDR3 protein: CASSQTGASNQPQHF. CDR3 DNA: TGCGCCAGCAGTCAAACAGGGGCCTCGAATCAGCCCCAGCATTTT.